The 25 T cell receptor beta chains reported below all come from one sample, sequenced in a study of T cell responses to AZD1222 COVID-19 vaccine. Sequencing was performed with immunoSEQ multiplex PCR; in TCRdb, only in-frame clones are kept and a portion is missing. The table shows around 110,000 clones, with roughly 87% occurring only once. Sequenced material: peripheral blood, taken on day 0 of AZD1222 vaccination. The receptors were gathered from an adult in good health.

The rearrangement joins TRBV7-9 to TRBJ2-7; D is undetermined. The CDR3 consists of 15 residues. Per the germline V gene, CDR1 is SEHNR and CDR2 is FQNEAQ (reference sequence). V lost 2 bases, J lost 5 bases, and 16 bases lay in between. CDR3 residues: CASSLLGSPRDEQYF. CDR3 bases: TGTGCCAGCAGCTTATTAGGTTCCCCTAGGGACGAGCAGTACTTC.

V is TRBV6-5 and J is TRBJ1-1; no reliable D call. V lost 6 bases to trimming and J lost 7 bases, with 12 bases between them. There are 12 residues in the CDR3. Germline CDR1 reads MNHEY; CDR2 reads SVGAGI. The CDR3: CASSRDGYEAFF. The CDR3 coding sequence is TGTGCCAGCAGCCGTGACGGATATGAAGCTTTCTTT.

The V gene is TRBV7-2, the J gene TRBJ2-1; 10 nucleotides align to TRBD2. The V segment lost 1 base and the J segment 8 bases; nucleotides outside the gene matches: 14. Germline values: CDR1 SGHTA, CDR2 FQGNSA. The CDR3 runs 18 residues. The CDR3 coding sequence is TGTGCCAGCAGCTTAGTCTTCGGTAGCGGGAGGAATGTGGATGAGCAGTTCTTC. Its protein product is CASSLVFGSGRNVDEQFF.

This chain uses TRBV4-3 with TRBJ1-2, with D unclear. The germline CDR1 and CDR2 sequences are LGHNA and YSLEER. This CDR3 region has 14 residues. The V end was cut by 1 base, the J end by 8 bases, with 14 bases between. CDR3 in amino acids: CASSQGVSLGGYTF. The DNA for the CDR3 is TGCGCCAGCAGCCAAGGAGTGAGCCTGGGGGGCTACACCTTC.

This sequence joins TRBV6-2 or TRBV6-3 and TRBJ2-7; D not resolved. CDR3 length: 13 residues. Germline CDR1 reads MNHEY; CDR2 reads SVGEGT. The V end was cut by 2 bases, the J end by 3 bases, with 8 bases between. Here the CDR3 DNA reads TGTGCCAGCAGTTACAAAGGAGTCTACGAGCAGTACTTC. Protein product: CASSYKGVYEQYF.

The genes are TRBV6-1 and TRBJ2-2; D not certain. Germline CDR1 and CDR2: MNHNS and SASEGT. The CDR3 loop spans 13 amino acids. Trimming took 2 bases from V and 4 from J, leaving 5 bases between them. The CDR3 sequence is CASSESGTGELFF. Written as DNA, the CDR3 is TGTGCCAGCAGTGAATCGGGCACCGGGGAGCTGTTTTTT.

The chain joins TRBV27 to TRBJ2-1; 12 positions match TRBD2. Per the germline V gene, CDR1 is MNHEY and CDR2 is SMNVEV (reference sequence). The CDR3 is 15 residues long. Trimming cost V 5 bases and J 8 bases; bases outside gene matches: 7. CDR3 in DNA: TGTGCCAGCAGTACGACTAGCGGGAGTCTCCATGAGCAGTTCTTC. Translated: CASSTTSGSLHEQFF.

The genes are TRBV7-2 and TRBJ1-1; possibly TRBD1 for D (6 bases). CDR1 and CDR2 from the germline V gene are SGHTA and FQGNSA. The germline V and J ends were trimmed by 6 bases and 3 bases, with 11 bases remaining between them. This CDR3 is built from 13 residues. CDR3 residues: CASSTGTYTEAFF. The CDR3 coding sequence is TGTGCCAGCAGTACAGGGACTTACACTGAAGCTTTCTTT.

The chain links TRBV24-1 to TRBJ1-2; 7 bases map to TRBD1. The CDR3 sequence is 14 residues long. The trim removed 2 bases at V and 4 bases at J, leaving 3 bases unmatched. Germline loops: CDR1 KGHDR, CDR2 SFDVKD. The chain's CDR3 is CATSDSDRFYGYTF. CDR3 bases: TGTGCCACCAGTGATTCGGACAGGTTCTATGGCTACACCTTC.

The chain links TRBV27 to TRBJ2-3; TRBD2 agrees at 7 bases. The V and J ends lost 2 bases and 6 bases, in that order; junction bases with no gene match: 5. The CDR3 contains 14 residues. The V gene's germline CDR1 is MNHEY and CDR2 SMNVEV (reference sequence). The CDR3 DNA reads as TGTGCCAGCAGTTTAGGTGATAGCGGGGATACGCAGTATTTT. It yields the protein CASSLGDSGDTQYF.

The genes are TRBV3-1 (or the pseudogene TRBV3-2) and TRBJ2-7, with 8 bases aligning to TRBD1. The CDR3 has 14 amino acids. Germline V gives CDR1 LGHDT, CDR2 YNNKEL (reference sequence). The J segment lost 5 bases and the V segment lost 5 bases, leaving 8 bases of the junction unmatched. The CDR3, as DNA: TGTGCCAGCAGCTCGCGTGACAGGGGAAACGAGCAGTACTTC. It encodes CASSSRDRGNEQYF.

This chain connects TRBV6-2 or TRBV6-3 to TRBJ2-3, with 9 bases matching TRBD2. Germline lookup yields CDR1 MNHEY and CDR2 SVGEGT. The CDR3 has 16 amino acids. Trimming took 4 bases from V and 1 from J; bases not matched to a gene: 6. The CDR3 is CASSSPLAGGTDTQYF. For the CDR3, the DNA is TGTGCCAGCAGTTCACCCTTAGCGGGGGGCACAGATACGCAGTATTTT.

The chain links TRBV19 to TRBJ1-5; D call uncertain. V shed 3 bases and J shed 0 bases, with 15 bases lying between them. Germline values: CDR1 LNHDA, CDR2 SQIVND (reference sequence). The CDR3 has 17 residues. The CDR3 region has the DNA TGTGCCAGTAGTATTGGAGTCCCCGGGGTTAGCAATCAGCCCCAGCATTTT. Protein product: CASSIGVPGVSNQPQHF. The whole variable domain, remainder taken from reference TRBV19 and TRBJ1-5, is DGGITQSPKYLFRKEGQNVTLSCEQNLNHDAMYWYRQDPGQGLRLIYYSQIVNDFQKGDIAEGYSVSREKKESFPLTVTSAQKNPTAFYLCASSIGVPGVSNQPQHFGDGTRLSIL.

The CDR3 region has the DNA TGTGCCAGCAGCTTATCTGGGACGGGAAATTCACCCCTCCACTTT. Its translation is CASSLSGTGNSPLHF. The chain links TRBV7-8 to TRBJ1-6; D perhaps matches TRBD1 (5 bases). Germline-derived CDR1 and CDR2 are SGHVS and FQNEAQ. CDR3 length: 15 residues. V was clipped by 2 bases and J by 7 bases, with 12 bases between them. Variable domain in full (rest from reference TRBV7-8 and TRBJ1-6): GAGVSQSPRYKVAKRGQDVALRCDPISGHVSLFWYQQALGQGPEFLTYFQNEAQLDKSGLPSDRFFAERPEGSVSTLKIQRTQQEDSAVYLCASSLSGTGNSPLHFGNGTRLTVT.

The chain joins TRBV4-1 to TRBJ1-3, with a possible D match to TRBD1 (6 bases). Trimming shortened V by 4 bases and J by 0 bases, and 10 bases separated the two germline ends. Germline lookup yields CDR1 MGHRA and CDR2 YSYEKL. The CDR3 is 15 amino acids. The CDR3 region is CASSPRTASGNTIYF. CDR3 DNA sequence: TGCGCCAGCAGCCCCAGGACAGCCTCTGGAAACACCATATATTTT.

J is TRBJ1-1 and V is TRBV9; 8 bases are a match to TRBD1. Losses at the gene ends were 2 bases for V and 4 bases for J; bases not matched to a gene: 4. The CDR3 extends over 14 amino acids. Germline values: CDR1 SGDLS, CDR2 YYNGEE. The DNA for the CDR3 is TGTGCCAGCAGCGTTCTCACAGGGGGCACTGAAGCTTTCTTT. Encoded protein: CASSVLTGGTEAFF.

This rearrangement joins TRBV30 to TRBJ2-1; 10 bases fit TRBD2. V lost 2 bases to trimming and J lost 15 bases; unmatched junction nucleotides: 7. This CDR3 comprises 12 residues. Germline V gene data show CDR1 as GTSNPN and CDR2 as SVGIG (reference sequence). CDR3 sequence reads: CAWSPSGGQGFF. The DNA for the CDR3 is TGTGCCTGGAGTCCTAGCGGGGGCCAAGGGTTCTTC.

The V and J genes are TRBV6-5 and TRBJ1-2, with no clear D. The CDR3 extends over 13 amino acids. The V end was cut by 5 bases, the J end by 2 bases, with 9 bases between. Germline CDR1 is MNHEY and CDR2 is SVGAGI. The CDR3 coding sequence is TGTGCCAGCAGTCCAACGGGGAACTATGGCTACACCTTC. Amino acid sequence: CASSPTGNYGYTF.

The CDR3 DNA is TGTGCCAGCTCACCACCCCAGGGGGCGGACACCGGGGAGCTGTTTTTT. Translating it yields CASSPPQGADTGELFF. The chain combines TRBV18 with TRBJ2-2; 8 bases align to TRBD1. This CDR3 contains 16 residues. V lost 0 bases and J lost 3; bases outside the gene matches: 3. Germline CDR1 is KGHSH and CDR2 is LQKENI. The full variable domain, its missing parts supplied by reference TRBV18 and TRBJ2-2, is NAGVMQNPRHLVRRRGQEARLRCSPMKGHSHVYWYRQLPEEGLKFMVYLQKENIIDESGMPKERFSAEFPKEGPSILRIQQVVRGDSAAYFCASSPPQGADTGELFFGEGSRLTVL.

The chain joins TRBV27 to TRBJ2-7; 9 bases line up with TRBD2. The J segment lost 2 bases and the V segment lost 6 bases, leaving 8 bases of the junction unmatched. Germline loops: CDR1 MNHEY, CDR2 SMNVEV (reference sequence). The CDR3 runs 15 residues. This CDR3 is CASSLKRGAPYEQYF. The DNA of the CDR3 is TGTGCCAGCAGCCTTAAGCGGGGGGCCCCCTACGAGCAGTACTTC.

The CDR3 bases are TGCGCCAGCAGCCAAGAGCCGAGGACTGAGCAGTTCTTC. Protein product: CASSQEPRTEQFF. This rearrangement joins TRBV4-3 to TRBJ2-1; D unclear. The CDR3 runs to 13 residues. Germline CDR1 is LGHNA and CDR2 is YSLEER. Between the trimmed V and J ends, which lost 0 bases and 9 bases, there was a span of 9 bases.

V usage is TRBV6-4 and J usage is TRBJ2-7, with a weak D call TRBD2 (5 bases). CDR3 length equals 16 residues. The V and J ends lost 7 bases and 0 bases respectively, with 19 bases between them. Germline CDR1 reads MRHNA; CDR2 reads SNTAGT. CDR3 nucleotides: TGTGCCAGCACCAATGACGAGGGCAGTGGCTCCTACGAGCAGTACTTC. Protein product: CASTNDEGSGSYEQYF.

The V call is TRBV6-1, the J call TRBJ2-6, with 10 bases identical to TRBD1. J lost 1 base, V lost 4 bases, and 7 bases had no gene match. This CDR3 contains 18 residues. Germline V CDR1 and CDR2: MNHNS, SASEGT. Here the CDR3 DNA reads TGTGCCAGCAGTGCGACAGGGGGCTTTCTATCTGGGGCCAACGTCCTGACTTTC. Translating gives CASSATGGFLSGANVLTF.

The V gene is TRBV6-5, the J gene TRBJ1-2, with 12 bases matching TRBD1. This CDR3 is 15 amino acids long. Trimming took 1 base from V and 6 from J; bases not matched to a gene: 3. Looked up from germline, CDR1 is MNHEY and CDR2 is SVGAGI. Written as DNA, the CDR3 is TGTGCCAGCAGTTACTGGGGACAGGGGGCCGATGGCTACACCTTC. Amino acid sequence: CASSYWGQGADGYTF.

Note on this clone: One end of the junction is discordant with germline, which a read error may explain. The chain has TRBV30 and TRBJ2-3; tentative D call: TRBD2 (5 bases). Germline V gene data show CDR1 as GTSNPN and CDR2 as SVGIG (reference sequence). There are 12 residues in the CDR3. CDR3 DNA sequence: TGTGCCCGGAGGACCCCTCTGGGTACGCAGTATTTT. Encoded protein: CARRTPLGTQYF.